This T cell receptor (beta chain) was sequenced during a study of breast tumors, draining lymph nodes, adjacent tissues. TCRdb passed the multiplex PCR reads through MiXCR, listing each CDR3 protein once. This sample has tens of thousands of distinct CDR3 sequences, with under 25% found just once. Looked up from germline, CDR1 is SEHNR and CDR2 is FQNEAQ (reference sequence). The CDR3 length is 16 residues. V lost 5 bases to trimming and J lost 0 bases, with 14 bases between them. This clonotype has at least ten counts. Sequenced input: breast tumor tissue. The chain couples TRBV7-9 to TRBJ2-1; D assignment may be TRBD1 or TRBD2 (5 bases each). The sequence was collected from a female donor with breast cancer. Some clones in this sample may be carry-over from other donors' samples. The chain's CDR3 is CASSPVGRGSYNEQFF. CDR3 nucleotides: TGTGCCAGCAGCCCCGTGGGACGAGGCTCCTACAATGAGCAGTTCTTC. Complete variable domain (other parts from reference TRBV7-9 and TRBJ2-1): DTGVSQNPRHKITKRGQNVTFRCDPISEHNRLYWYRQTLGQGPEFLTYFQNEAQLEKSRLLSDRFSAERPKGSFSTLEIQRTEQGDSAMYLCASSPVGRGSYNEQFFGPGTRLTVL.